This T cell receptor beta chain was obtained from a study of T-cell memory formation after mild COVID-19. Study-wide points: Certain responding clones were present in pre-infection memory, suggesting participation of cross-reactive memory.

Germline CDR1 is SEHNR and CDR2 is FQNEAQ (reference sequence). V lost 4 bases, J lost 3 bases, and 2 bases stayed unmatched. This CDR3 is built from 13 residues. 5'RACE with constant-segment primers built TCRalpha and TCRbeta cDNA libraries with UMIs. TCRdb independently ran MiXCR on the 5' RACE reads; one entry per CDR3 protein. The repertoire holds 530,000 or so distinct CDR3 sequences, with roughly a sixth as singletons. A few counts support this clonotype. Its specificity is not known. The sequence was collected from an adult woman who had mild COVID-19 (a few samples of this study predate the infection). Cell type and time point are not known. The specimen sequenced was PBMCs or a T cell subset sorted from them (not recorded which). V usage is TRBV7-9 and J usage is TRBJ1-2; 7 positions match TRBD1. For the CDR3, the DNA is TGTGCCAGCAGCTCGACAGGGCACTATGGCTACACCTTC. This encodes CASSSTGHYGYTF.